A single sample is the source of the 6 T cell receptor beta chains below, sequenced in a study of identical twins. TCRdb re-analysed the 5' RACE reads in MiXCR, keeping a single row per CDR3 protein. Among 550,000 to 800,000 distinct CDR3 sequences, around 7.5% were seen once, and the ten largest hold roughly 1.6%. Separately, the same data were catalogued under a study of yellow fever vaccine responses in identical twins.

Sequenced sample: PBMCs. The receptors originated from a woman aged 18 to 35 in good health.

This clonotype was counted only a few times. The chain employs TRBV7-8 and TRBJ1-1; D is ambiguous. Germline V gene lookup returns CDR1 SGHVS and CDR2 FQNEAQ. The CDR3 length is 15 residues. Trimming removed 2 bases at V and 5 bases at J, with 15 bases between. The CDR3 coding sequence is TGTGCCAGCAGCTTAATGCTCACACGAGAAACTGAAGCTTTCTTT. It codes for CASSLMLTRETEAFF.

This clonotype was counted many times. V usage is TRBV3-1 and J usage is TRBJ2-7, with D possibly matching TRBD1 (6 bases). The CDR3 consists of 12 residues. Germline values: CDR1 LGHDT, CDR2 YNNKEL (reference sequence). V lost 4 bases to trimming and J lost 7 bases, with 11 bases between them. The CDR3 region is CASSPPQGEQYF. The DNA for the CDR3 is TGTGCCAGCAGCCCACCACAGGGAGAGCAGTACTTC.

The genes are TRBV24-1 and TRBJ2-7, with D perhaps TRBD1 or TRBD2 (6 bases each). The CDR3 covers 14 residues. The V gene lost 12 bases and the J gene lost 2 bases, with 19 bases spanning the gap. CDR1 is KGHDR and CDR2 is SFDVKD in the germline V gene. CDR3 loop: CAARRDNRAYEQYF. In DNA, the CDR3 is TGTGCCGCTCGGAGGGACAATCGGGCCTACGAGCAGTACTTC.

The chain has TRBV6-1 and TRBJ2-3; no reliable D call. The CDR3 covers 14 residues. V lost 6 bases and J 4 bases, leaving 14 bases between the germline ends. Germline V CDR1 and CDR2: MNHNS, SASEGT. The CDR3 nucleotides are TGTGCCAGCAGCCTTCGAACCCCCCCAGATACGCAGTATTTT. Amino acids: CASSLRTPPDTQYF.

This sequence joins TRBV5-5 and TRBJ2-1, with D perhaps matching TRBD1 (6 bases). There are 15 residues in the CDR3. Between the trimmed V and J ends, which lost 1 base and 4 bases, there was a span of 12 bases. The germline CDR1 and CDR2 sequences are SGHKS and YYEKEE (reference sequence). The CDR3 reads CASSLRPGDYNEQFF. The CDR3 nucleotides read TGTGCCAGCAGCTTGAGGCCAGGGGATTACAATGAGCAGTTCTTC.

This clonotype was seen a handful of times. The chain links TRBV27 to TRBJ2-5; 7 nucleotides match TRBD1. CDR1 is MNHEY and CDR2 is SMNVEV in the germline V gene (reference sequence). The junction had 4 bases not matched to a gene; V was cut back by 4 bases and J by 2 bases. The CDR3 has 14 amino acids. The CDR3 sequence is CASSYQGQQETQYF. CDR3 sequence (DNA): TGTGCCAGCAGTTACCAGGGACAGCAAGAGACCCAGTACTTC.